This T cell receptor (beta chain) emerged from a study of cytomegalovirus exposure and HLA in healthy donors. Study conclusions and caveats: What was likely a sequencing artifact was a cluster of highly shared sequence variants.

For this clone: What it recognizes is unknown.

Losses at the gene ends were 1 base for V and 7 bases for J; bases not matched to a gene: 4. Germline values: CDR1 SGHRS, CDR2 YFSETQ. The CDR3 loop spans 16 amino acids. The PCR had 60 Vbeta and 13 Jbeta primers. TCRdb keeps only in-frame clones here, not all; method: immunoSEQ multiplex PCR. In the table there are approximately 97,000 clones, 75% to 90% of which are singletons. Sequenced material: PBMCs. This rearrangement joins TRBV5-1 to TRBJ2-3, with 15 nucleotides matching TRBD2. This clonotype was obtained from a man in his forties in good health and CMV-seronegative. The CDR3: CASSLRTSGGAHTQYF. The DNA for the CDR3 is TGCGCCAGCAGCTTGAGGACTAGCGGGGGGGCCCATACGCAGTATTTT.